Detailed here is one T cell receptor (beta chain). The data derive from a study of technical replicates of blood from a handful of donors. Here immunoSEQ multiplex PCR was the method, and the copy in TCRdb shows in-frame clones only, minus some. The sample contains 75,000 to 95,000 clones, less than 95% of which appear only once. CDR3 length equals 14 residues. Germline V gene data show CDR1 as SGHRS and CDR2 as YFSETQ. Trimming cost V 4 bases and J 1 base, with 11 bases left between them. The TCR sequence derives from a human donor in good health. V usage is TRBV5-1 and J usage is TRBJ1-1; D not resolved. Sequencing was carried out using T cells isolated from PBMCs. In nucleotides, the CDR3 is TGCGCCAGCAGCCAGGCGCCAGGGAACACTGAAGCTTTCTTT. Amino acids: CASSQAPGNTEAFF.